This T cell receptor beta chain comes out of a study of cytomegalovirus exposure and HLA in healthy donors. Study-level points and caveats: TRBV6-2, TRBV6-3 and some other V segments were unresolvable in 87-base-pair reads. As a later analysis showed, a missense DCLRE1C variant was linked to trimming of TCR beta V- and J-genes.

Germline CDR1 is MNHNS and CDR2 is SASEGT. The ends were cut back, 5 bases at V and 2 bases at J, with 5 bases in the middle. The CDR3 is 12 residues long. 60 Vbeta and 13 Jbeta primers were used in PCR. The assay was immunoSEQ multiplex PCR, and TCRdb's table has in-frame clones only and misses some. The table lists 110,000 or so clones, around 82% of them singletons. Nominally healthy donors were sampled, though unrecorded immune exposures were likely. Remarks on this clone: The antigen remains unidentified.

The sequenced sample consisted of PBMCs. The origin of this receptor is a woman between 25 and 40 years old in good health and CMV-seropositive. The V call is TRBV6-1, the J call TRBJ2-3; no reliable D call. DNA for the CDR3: TGTGCCAGCAGTCAAATCACAGATACGCAGTATTTT. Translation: CASSQITDTQYF.